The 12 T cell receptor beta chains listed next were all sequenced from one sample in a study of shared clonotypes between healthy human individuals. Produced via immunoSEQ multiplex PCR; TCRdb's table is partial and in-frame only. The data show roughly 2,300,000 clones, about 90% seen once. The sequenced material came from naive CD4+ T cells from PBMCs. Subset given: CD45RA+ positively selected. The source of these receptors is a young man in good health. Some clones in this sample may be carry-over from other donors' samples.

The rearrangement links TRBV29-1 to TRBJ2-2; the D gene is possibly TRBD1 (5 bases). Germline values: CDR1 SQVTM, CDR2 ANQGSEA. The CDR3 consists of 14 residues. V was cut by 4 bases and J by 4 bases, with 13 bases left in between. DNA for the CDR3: TGCAGCGTTGGGAGACAGTCAGGCACCGGGGAGCTGTTTTTT. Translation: CSVGRQSGTGELFF.

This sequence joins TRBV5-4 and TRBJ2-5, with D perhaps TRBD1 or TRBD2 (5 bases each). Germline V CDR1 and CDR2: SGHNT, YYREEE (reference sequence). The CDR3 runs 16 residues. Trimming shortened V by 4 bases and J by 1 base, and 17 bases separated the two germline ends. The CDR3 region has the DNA TGTGCCAGCAGCCGGGCCGGGGCGTACCGCCAAGAGACCCAGTACTTC. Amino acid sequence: CASSRAGAYRQETQYF.

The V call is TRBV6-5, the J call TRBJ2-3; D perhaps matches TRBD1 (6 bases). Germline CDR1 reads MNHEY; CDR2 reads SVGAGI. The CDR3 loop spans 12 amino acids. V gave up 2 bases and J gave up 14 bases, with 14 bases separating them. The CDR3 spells CASSYDRQARYF. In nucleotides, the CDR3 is TGTGCCAGCAGTTACGATAGACAGGCAAGGTATTTT.

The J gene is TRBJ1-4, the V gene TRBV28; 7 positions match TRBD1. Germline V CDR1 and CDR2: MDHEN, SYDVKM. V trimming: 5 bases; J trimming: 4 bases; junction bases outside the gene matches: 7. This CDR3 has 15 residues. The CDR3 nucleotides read TGTGCCAGCAGTGGGCAGACAGGGCGTAATGAAAAACTGTTTTTT. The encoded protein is CASSGQTGRNEKLFF.

CDR3 protein: CASSLFRLTGELFF. The DNA for the CDR3 is TGTGCCAGCAGCTTATTCAGGTTAACCGGGGAGCTGTTTTTT. The V gene is TRBV7-2, the J gene TRBJ2-2; D gene unclear. Trimming stripped 2 bases from V and 5 bases from J, with 9 bases between. CDR3 size: 14 residues. Per the germline V gene, CDR1 is SGHTA and CDR2 is FQGNSA. The full variable domain, completed using reference TRBV7-2 and TRBJ2-2, is GAGVSQSPSNKVTEKGKDVELRCDPISGHTALYWYRQSLGQGLEFLIYFQGNSAPDKSGLPSDRFSAERTGGSVSTLTIQRTQQEDSAVYLCASSLFRLTGELFFGEGSRLTVL.

The CDR3 nucleotides are TGTGCCAGCAGTGGTGGGCAGGGTAGAAGGAACGAGCAGTACTTC. Residues: CASSGGQGRRNEQYF. V is TRBV2 and J is TRBJ2-7; a possible D gene is TRBD1 (5 bases). The V end lost 4 bases, the J end lost 5 bases, and 18 bases lay between the germline ends. The germline CDR1 and CDR2 sequences are SNHLY and FYNNEI. The CDR3 runs 15 residues.

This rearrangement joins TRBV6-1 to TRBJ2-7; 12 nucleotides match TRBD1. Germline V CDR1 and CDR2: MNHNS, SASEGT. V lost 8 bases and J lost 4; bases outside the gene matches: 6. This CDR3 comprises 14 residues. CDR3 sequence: CASCPGQGAYEQYF. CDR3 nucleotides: TGTGCCAGCTGTCCGGGACAGGGGGCGTACGAGCAGTACTTC.

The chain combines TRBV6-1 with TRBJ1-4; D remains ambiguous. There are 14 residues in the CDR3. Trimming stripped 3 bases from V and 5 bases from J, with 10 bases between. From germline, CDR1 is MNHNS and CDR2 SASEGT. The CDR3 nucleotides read TGTGCCAGCAGTGAGGGCAGGCAGAATGAAAAACTGTTTTTT. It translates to CASSEGRQNEKLFF.

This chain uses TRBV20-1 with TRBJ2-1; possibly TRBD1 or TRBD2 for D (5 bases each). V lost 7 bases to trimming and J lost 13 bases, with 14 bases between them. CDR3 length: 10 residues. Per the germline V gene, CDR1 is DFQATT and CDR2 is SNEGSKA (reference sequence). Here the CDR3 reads CSGAGTHQFF. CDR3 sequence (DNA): TGCAGTGGCGCCGGGACCCACCAGTTCTTC.

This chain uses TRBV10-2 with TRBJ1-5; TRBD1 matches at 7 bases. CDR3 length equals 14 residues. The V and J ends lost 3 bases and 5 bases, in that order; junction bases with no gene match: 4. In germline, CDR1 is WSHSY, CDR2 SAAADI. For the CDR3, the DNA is TGCGCCAGCAGTGACAGGGGGATCGATCAGCCCCAGCATTTT. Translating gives CASSDRGIDQPQHF.

The CDR3 DNA reads TGTGCCAGCAGCTTAGCGGGGGAGACTGAAGCTTTCTTT. Its translation is CASSLAGETEAFF. This chain links TRBV11-1 with TRBJ1-1; weak D call: TRBD1 (5 bases). This CDR3 contains 13 residues. Trimming stripped 0 bases from V and 5 bases from J, with 7 bases between. CDR1 SGHAT and CDR2 FQDESV come from the germline V gene (reference sequence). The variable domain in full, with the rest retrieved from reference TRBV11-1 and TRBJ1-1, is EAEVAQSPRYKITEKSQAVAFWCDPISGHATLYWYRQILGQGPELLVQFQDESVVDDSQLPKDRFSAERLKGVDSTLKIQPAELGDSAMYLCASSLAGETEAFFGQGTRLTVV.

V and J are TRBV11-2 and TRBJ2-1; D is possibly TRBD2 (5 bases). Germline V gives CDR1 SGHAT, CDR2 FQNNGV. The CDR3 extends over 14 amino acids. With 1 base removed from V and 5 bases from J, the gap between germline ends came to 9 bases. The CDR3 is CASSLAPGNNEQFF. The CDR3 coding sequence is TGTGCCAGCAGCTTAGCCCCCGGGAACAATGAGCAGTTCTTC.